This T cell receptor (beta chain) is from a study of T-cell memory formation after mild COVID-19. V was clipped by 4 bases and J by 2 bases; unmatched bases: 3. Per the germline V gene, CDR1 is LGHNT and CDR2 is FRNRAP. The CDR3 contains 16 residues. One entry per CDR3 protein, called by TCRdb with MiXCR from the 5' RACE reads. The sample lists 270,000 or so distinct CDR3 sequences; approximately 18% were seen once. V gene TRBV12-5 combines with J gene TRBJ2-1; 12 bases line up with TRBD2. The clonotype comes from a man younger than 30 who had mild COVID-19 (a few samples of this study predate the infection). Cell type and time point are not known. The sequenced sample was PBMCs or a T cell subset sorted from them (not recorded which). CDR3 sequence (DNA): TGTGCTAGTGGTTGGACTAGCGGGGCCACCTACAATGAGCAGTTCTTC. This encodes CASGWTSGATYNEQFF.